This T cell receptor (beta chain) was observed in a study of T-cell memory formation after mild COVID-19. In the case of this clonotype: Its target is unknown.

Germline V gene sequence: CDR1 LGHNA, CDR2 YSLEER. Trimming cost V 3 bases and J 5 bases, with 11 bases left between them. The length of the CDR3 is 14 residues. Amplification by 5'RACE using constant-segment primers produced TCR alpha and TCR beta cDNA libraries that carried sample barcodes and UMIs. In TCRdb, the 5' RACE reads were re-called with MiXCR into one record per CDR3 protein. Altogether about 400,000 distinct CDR3 sequences are present, 20% to 30% being singletons, with the ten largest covering roughly 13%. Findings of the study overall: Shrinking CD4+ clones were chiefly CM and EM; CD8+ ones were chiefly EMRA.

This receptor was obtained from an adult woman who had mild COVID-19 (a few samples of this study predate the infection). Cell type and time point are not known. The chain recombines TRBV4-3 with TRBJ2-1, with D perhaps TRBD1 (5 bases). Sequences were obtained from PBMCs or a T cell subset sorted from them (not recorded which). The CDR3 nucleotides are TGCGCCAGCAGCCACGGACGGACAAACAATGAGCAGTTCTTC. It encodes CASSHGRTNNEQFF.